This TCR beta chain comes out of a study of blood T cell repertoires in COVID-19. Categorization into cohorts depended on clinical history that participants reported. The germline gives CDR1 ENHRY, CDR2 SYGVKD. With 0 bases removed from V and 5 bases from J, the gap between germline ends came to 16 bases. The CDR3 contains 16 residues. Authors' methods: Estimation of nucleated cell counts was performed using reference gene primer amplification. Clones were read by immunoSEQ multiplex PCR, and TCRdb kept only the in-frame ones, dropping some. V, J and clone size derive from that table, while D and trimming were established from the DNA sequence. The sample yields 200,000 to 250,000 clones, 75% to 85% seen once.

The source of this sequence is a man between 35 and 55 years old who had recovered from COVID-19. This chain joins TRBV10-3 and TRBJ1-1; the D gene is possibly TRBD1 (6 bases). The sequenced sample consisted of PBMCs or T cells enriched from blood (not recorded which). In DNA, the CDR3 is TGTGCCATCAGTGAGTCCCAGGGGACGGGATCGACTGAAGCTTTCTTT. This sequence encodes CAISESQGTGSTEAFF.